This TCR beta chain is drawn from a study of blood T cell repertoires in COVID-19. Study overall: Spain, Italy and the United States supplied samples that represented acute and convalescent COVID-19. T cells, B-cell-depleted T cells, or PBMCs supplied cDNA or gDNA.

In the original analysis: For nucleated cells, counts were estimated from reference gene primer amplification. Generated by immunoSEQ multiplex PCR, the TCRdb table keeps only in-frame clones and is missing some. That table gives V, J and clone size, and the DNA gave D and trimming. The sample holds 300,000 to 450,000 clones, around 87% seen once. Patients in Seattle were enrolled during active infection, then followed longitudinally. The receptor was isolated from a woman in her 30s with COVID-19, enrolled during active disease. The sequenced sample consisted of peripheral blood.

The CDR3 DNA is TGTGCCAGCAGCTACGGAGGTGGGAGTACAGATACGCAGTATTTT. Amino acids: CASSYGGGSTDTQYF. The V and J genes are TRBV11-3 and TRBJ2-3; D is perhaps TRBD2 (5 bases). The CDR3 is made up of 15 amino acids. Trimming cost V 4 bases and J 3 bases, with 14 bases left between them. The germline CDR1 and CDR2 sequences are SGHNT and YENEEA.